This T cell receptor beta chain was identified during a study of persistence of HIV-infected CD4 T cells. Across the whole study: Isolated cells were CMV- and HIV-1 Gag-responding CD4+ T cells.

This clone was found a few times. Its antigen is unknown. The immunoSEQ assay was version 4, run in survey mode. The method was immunoSEQ multiplex PCR; TCRdb's version includes in-frame clones alone and lacks a portion of them. The sample has about 40,000 clones, 75% to 85% seen once. An overlapping HIV-1 Gag peptide pool stimulated these cells at 0.95 to 1 ug/peptide/mL. CD40L/CD69 double-negative CD45RO-high memory CD4+ T cells were collected. The CDR3 has 11 residues. Germline CDR1 and CDR2: SNHLY and FYNNEI. The V and J ends lost 10 bases and 2 bases respectively, with 8 bases between them. Findings and caveats of the study: TCRbeta richness was lower in CMV- and Gag-responding cells than in anti-CD3/anti-CD28-responding cells.

The source is an adult man with HIV who was CMV-seropositive. This specimen was CD4+ T cells sorted from PBMCs after roughly 20-hour stimulation, taken from a patient who received antiretroviral therapy. The chain links TRBV2 to TRBJ1-2, with TRBD1 as a possible D gene (5 bases). CDR3 sequence reads: CATQGNYGYTF. CDR3 sequence (DNA): TGTGCCACCCAGGGAAACTATGGCTACACCTTC.